This T cell receptor beta chain appears in the sequencing data of a study of shared clonotypes between healthy human individuals (dated by TCRdb to about 2020). General notes on the study: A few men and two women, aged 18 to 49 years, made up the cohort. To estimate repertoire size and how much clonotype sharing occurs between individuals, the study deeply sequenced the blood TCR repertoires of five healthy adults. Per donor, leukapheresis produced somewhere between about 0.8 and 9.5 billion PBMCs. Different laboratories and diverse techniques were used to prepare libraries and sequence TCR repertoires, to increase sequencing depth and limit assay-specific biases. For each donor, three plates each were used for CD4 naive and CD4 memory, two plates were used for CD8 naive, and one plate was used for CD8 memory. The investigation overall reported the following: Incomplete sequencing was indicated by rarefaction of sorted-subset datasets, despite the large sequencing depth. About 4.5% of naive CD4, 3% to 3.5% of naive CD8, approximately 2.2% of memory CD4, and approximately 0.4% of memory CD8 clonotypes were shared across a few donors. Pairwise subsampling led to the expectation that sequencing depth would affect the degree of clonotype sharing among donors. Sampling was limited to blood, and TCR repertoires in tissue likely differ from TCR repertoires in blood. Compared with non-shared clonotypes, the clonotypes found in all four sorted-subset donors had higher generation probabilities. Estimated clonotype richness was generally larger for naive than for memory subsets. Because the study included a small number of donors, the genetic and exposure-history diversity represented was limited.

Turning to this clone: What this receptor recognizes is not known. Base qualities are not at hand, and no much larger clone is one base apart.

Trimming takes 5 bases off V and 3 bases off J; junction bases not matched to a gene: 3. CDR1 and CDR2, looked up from the germline V gene, are SGHAT and FQNNGV. From the cysteine up to the phenylalanine, the CDR3 has a length of 14 residues. The only DNA kept is the CDR3, 42 bases in frame from the first base. The donors were healthy, HIV-negative adults with no recently reported acute infections or vaccinations. All donors were Caucasian adults living in Nashville, Tennessee, USA. CD4+ T cells were enriched by magnetic negative selection, after which naive cells were positively selected on CD45RA and the negative fraction was taken as the memory subset. After blood collection by leukapheresis, PBMCs were isolated using Ficoll-Histopaque density gradient centrifugation and then cryopreserved in the vapor phase of liquid nitrogen. Purity and quantity of every magnetically sorted T cell population were checked by analytical flow cytometry. Genomic DNA was isolated from each sorted fraction and quantified by UV absorbance on a Nanodrop 2000c.

TCR CDR3 regions were amplified from genomic DNA by multiplex PCR using the deep immunoSEQ assay. Genomic DNA extracted from each cell subset was distributed evenly over all wells of several immunoSEQ 96-well plates, and each plate served as one replicate. For sorted subsets, about 200 ng genomic DNA, equal to tens of thousands of T cell genomes, was loaded into each replicate PCR. The purified libraries were quantified using a Qubit 3.0 fluorometer, sized with a Bioanalyzer 2100, and then quantified again using the KAPA Library Quantification kit. Each immunoSEQ 96-well plate was sequenced on its own single-read 150-cycle Illumina NextSeq 550 flow cell. Per the authors' processing: Because the immunoSEQ output held only junctional sequences and lacked quality scores, the filtering could not match the filtering applied to full-length reads. To assign V/J genes and CDR3, sequences were annotated using PyIR, a Python wrapper for IgBLAST v1.9, with IMGT germline references. Reads were filtered out if the reads had weak V/J assignments (E-value above 1e-6), no CDR3, stop codons, out-of-frame junctions, or ambiguous translated residues. V3J clonotypes were defined as sequences sharing the same inferred V gene, J gene, and CDR3 amino acid sequence. Percentage overlap between repertoires was calculated by dividing the number of shared unique clonotypes by the size of the smaller repertoire. RTK rarefaction, the Chao1 estimator, and Recon v2.1 estimates of unobserved clonotypes were used to assess repertoire richness. Generation probabilities for all TCRbeta clonotypes obtained by the gDNA method from a handful of donors were computed using OLGA. What TCRdb holds here is the immuneACCESS table cut down to in-frame rearrangements. Part of the clones is not present; checked against another copy, under half of the missing clones reflect an unresolved V gene, and the others are unexplained. That table is the source of V, J and clone size, and D and trimming were worked out from the DNA. The sample table shows a few million clones, and roughly 92% are seen once. In total, the top ten clones hold 0.37% of the sample.

Input material: naive CD4+ T cells from PBMCs. Interpreted using the paper, the cell subset or site label stands for: CD45RA+ positively selected. The chain uses TRBV11-2 and TRBJ2-1, and 8 junctional nucleotides match TRBD1. This TCR came from a man between 18 and 35 years old in good health. Some clones in this sample may be carry-over from other donors' samples. The CDR3 protein: CASSRTGLYNEQFF. The sequence in DNA is TGTGCCAGCAGCCGGACAGGGCTCTACAATGAGCAGTTCTTC.